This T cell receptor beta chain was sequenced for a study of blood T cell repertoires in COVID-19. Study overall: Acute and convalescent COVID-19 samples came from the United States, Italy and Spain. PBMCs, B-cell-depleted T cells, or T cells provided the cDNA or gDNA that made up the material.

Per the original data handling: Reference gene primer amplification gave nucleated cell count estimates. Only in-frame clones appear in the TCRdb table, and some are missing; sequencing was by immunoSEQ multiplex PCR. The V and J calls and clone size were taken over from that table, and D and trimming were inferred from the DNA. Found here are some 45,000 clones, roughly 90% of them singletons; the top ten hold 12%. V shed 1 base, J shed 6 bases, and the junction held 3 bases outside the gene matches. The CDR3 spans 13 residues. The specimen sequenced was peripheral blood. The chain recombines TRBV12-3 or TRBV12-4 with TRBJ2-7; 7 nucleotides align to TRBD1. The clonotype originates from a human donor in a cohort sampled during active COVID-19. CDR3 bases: TGTGCCAGCAGTTTAGGGACAGGCCGCGAGCAGTACTTC. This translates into CASSLGTGREQYF.